One and the same sample provided the 30 T cell receptor beta chains below, sequenced in a study of T cells in Graves' hyperthyroidism and ophthalmopathy. Amplified TCR beta CDR3 regions came from RNA transcripts. Researchers ran a first-round RT-PCR on the TCR CDR3 using the HTBI primer set. MiXCR, applied by TCRdb to the multiplex PCR reads, yields one record per CDR3 protein. The sample has 300,000 to 450,000 distinct CDR3 sequences, 18% seen once; the top ten hold less than 45%. Sequenced: blood. Source of these receptors: a man aged 18 to 29 with Graves' ophthalmopathy.

There are many counts of this clonotype. The rearrangement uses TRBV2 and TRBJ1-1, with 7 bases identical to TRBD1. The J segment lost 3 bases and the V segment lost 10 bases, leaving 8 bases of the junction unmatched. There are 13 residues in the CDR3. In germline, CDR1 is SNHLY, CDR2 FYNNEI. In nucleotides, the CDR3 is TGTGCCATACAGGGGCTTCGGGACACTGAAGCTTTCTTT. Translated: CAIQGLRDTEAFF.

This clonotype was observed a few times. The chain links TRBV6-2 or TRBV6-3 to TRBJ2-1; 12 bases line up with TRBD1. CDR3 size: 15 residues. V shed 4 bases and J 9 bases; nucleotides not matched to a gene: 7. From germline, CDR1 is MNHEY and CDR2 SVGEGT. The CDR3 protein is CASSFSGTGGAEQFF. The CDR3 coding sequence is TGTGCCAGCAGTTTCTCCGGGACAGGGGGCGCTGAGCAGTTCTTC.

J is TRBJ2-2 and V is TRBV10-3; TRBD1 matches at 8 bases. Trimming took 3 bases from V and 0 from J; bases not matched to a gene: 3. Looked up from germline, CDR1 is ENHRY and CDR2 is SYGVKD. The CDR3 has 16 amino acids. In nucleotides, the CDR3 is TGTGCCATCAGTGAACAGGGGGTTGCGAACACCGGGGAGCTGTTTTTT. Amino acid sequence: CAISEQGVANTGELFF.

This rearrangement joins TRBV4-1 to TRBJ2-1, with a possible D match to TRBD2 (6 bases). The CDR3 runs to 16 residues. V lost 3 bases, J lost 4 bases, and 16 bases lay in between. Germline-derived CDR1 and CDR2 are MGHRA and YSYEKL. The CDR3 spells CASSHLFRDSYNEQFF. For the CDR3, the DNA is TGCGCCAGCAGCCACCTTTTCCGGGACTCATACAATGAGCAGTTCTTC.

Note on this clonotype: A much larger clonotype is one base distant, so this may be a read error. The V gene is TRBV6-1, the J gene TRBJ2-3; 7 nucleotides align to TRBD1. The CDR3 runs 13 residues. Germline loops: CDR1 MNHNS, CDR2 SASEGT. CDR3 coding DNA: TGTGCCAGCTTGATAGCAGGGACAGATGCGCAGTATTTT. This encodes CASLIAGTDAQYF.

This clonotype was seen at least ten times. The J gene is TRBJ2-2, the V gene TRBV28; D ambiguous. Trimming pared 6 bases from V and 6 bases from J, leaving 20 bases between. Germline lookup yields CDR1 MDHEN and CDR2 SYDVKM. The CDR3 runs 16 residues. As DNA, the CDR3 is TGTGCCAGCAGCCTTAGTTCCTTTAGACTCCCCGGGGAGCTGTTTTTT. This sequence encodes CASSLSSFRLPGELFF.

V and J are TRBV7-6 and TRBJ2-7; 7 bases are a match to TRBD1. Losses at the gene ends were 4 bases for V and 6 bases for J; bases not matched to a gene: 9. The length of the CDR3 is 14 residues. Germline V gene sequence: CDR1 SGHVS, CDR2 FNYEAQ. CDR3 bases: TGTGCCAGCAGCTCTGGGGGACAGCCGTTCGAGCAGTACTTC. This translates into CASSSGGQPFEQYF. The full variable domain, in which reference TRBV7-6 and TRBJ2-7 provide the parts outside the CDR3, is GAGVSQSPRYKVTKRGQDVALRCDPISGHVSLYWYRQALGQGPEFLTYFNYEAQQDKSGLPNDRFSAERPEGSISTLTIQRTEQRDSAMYRCASSSGGQPFEQYFGPGTRLTVT.

Turning to this clonotype: One base away lies a much larger clone, so this may be a sequencing read error. The J gene is TRBJ1-1, the V gene TRBV20-1; no reliable D call. The CDR3 is 13 amino acids. Germline values: CDR1 DFQATT, CDR2 SNEGSKA (reference sequence). The CDR3 DNA follows: TGCAGTGCCTACTACGGGTTGAACACTGAAGCTCTCTTT. It translates to CSAYYGLNTEALF.

This clonotype was recorded only once. V is TRBV24-1 and J is TRBJ2-6, with D tentatively TRBD1 (5 bases). With 3 bases removed from V and 2 bases from J, the gap between germline ends came to 7 bases. This CDR3 is built from 15 residues. CDR1 and CDR2 (germline): KGHDR, SFDVKD. CDR3 nucleotide sequence: TGTGCCACCAGTGATCAGGGCACTGGGGCCAACGTCCTGACTTTC. This translates into CATSDQGTGANVLTF.

This clonotype showed up many times. The chain is built from TRBV11-2 and TRBJ1-2, with unresolved D. The V and J ends lost 5 bases and 3 bases respectively, with 10 bases between them. Germline CDR1 and CDR2: SGHAT and FQNNGV. The CDR3 runs 13 residues. The CDR3 DNA sequence: TGTGCCAGCAGCCCTCCTGGGGACTATGGCTACACCTTC. It codes for CASSPPGDYGYTF. Complete variable domain (other parts from reference TRBV11-2 and TRBJ1-2): EAGVAQSPRYKIIEKRQSVAFWCNPISGHATLYWYQQILGQGPKLLIQFQNNGVVDDSQLPKDRFSAERLKGVDSTLKIQPAKLEDSAVYLCASSPPGDYGYTFGSGTRLTVV.

A few counts support this clonotype. The chain has TRBV19 and TRBJ2-1; TRBD2 might be the D (6 bases). CDR1 LNHDA and CDR2 SQIVND come from the germline V gene (reference sequence). CDR3 length: 15 amino acids. V lost 6 bases and J lost 6, with 18 bases in between. The CDR3 bases are TGTGCCAGTAGGGGAGGTAGGGCCCTTGGCAATGAGCAGTTCTTC. Protein: CASRGGRALGNEQFF.

J is TRBJ1-5 and V is TRBV7-9; possible D gene TRBD1, 6 bases. CDR1 is SEHNR, CDR2 FQNEAQ, per germline (reference sequence). Deletions cut 2 bases from V and 4 bases from J, with 18 bases between. The CDR3 runs to 17 residues. The chain's CDR3 is CASSLSAGASSNQPQHF. CDR3 in DNA: TGTGCCAGCAGCTTATCGGCAGGGGCTTCGTCGAATCAGCCCCAGCATTTT.

This clonotype was found many times. The chain uses TRBV7-9 and TRBJ1-1; D is perhaps TRBD1 (5 bases). Trimming removed 6 bases from V and 8 bases from J, with 10 bases in between. This CDR3 is 11 amino acids long. Germline values: CDR1 SEHNR, CDR2 FQNEAQ (reference sequence). The CDR3 DNA is TGTGCCAGCAGACCCGGGGCCGAAGCTTTCTTT. It translates to CASRPGAEAFF. Full variable domain (missing parts from reference TRBV7-9 and TRBJ1-1): DTGVSQNPRHKITKRGQNVTFRCDPISEHNRLYWYRQTLGQGPEFLTYFQNEAQLEKSRLLSDRFSAERPKGSFSTLEIQRTEQGDSAMYLCASRPGAEAFFGQGTRLTVV.

The rearrangement joins TRBV24-1 to TRBJ1-3, with unresolved D. CDR1 is KGHDR, CDR2 SFDVKD, per germline. V was clipped by 1 base and J by 0 bases, with 15 bases between them. This CDR3 contains 18 residues. The CDR3 DNA reads TGTGCCACCAGTGATTTTGAAGGGCCTACACACTCTGGAAACACCATATATTTT. This sequence encodes CATSDFEGPTHSGNTIYF.

This clonotype was seen a handful of times. The rearrangement joins TRBV7-8 to TRBJ2-2; D ambiguous. The CDR3 totals 15 residues. The germline gives CDR1 SGHVS, CDR2 FQNEAQ. V was trimmed by 2 bases and J by 5 bases, leaving 12 bases between them. DNA of the CDR3: TGTGCCAGCAGCTTAAGGCGGTTGGGGACCGGGGAGCTGTTTTTT. Translated, it gives CASSLRRLGTGELFF.

This chain links TRBV19 with TRBJ2-1; the D is unclear. Looked up from germline, CDR1 is LNHDA and CDR2 is SQIVND (reference sequence). V was shortened by 9 bases and J by 0 bases, with 15 bases between the two germline ends. The CDR3 has 15 amino acids. The CDR3 protein is CASKTDLSSYNEQFF. Here the CDR3 DNA reads TGTGCCAGCAAGACTGATCTGAGCTCCTACAATGAGCAGTTCTTC.

Remarks on this clonotype: It may be a read error: a sequence one base away is much more abundant. The chain links TRBV27 to TRBJ1-2; D gene uncertain. The CDR3 sequence is 17 residues long. V was clipped by 4 bases and J by 0 bases, with 18 bases between them. Germline CDR1 is MNHEY and CDR2 is SMNVEV (reference sequence). CDR3 DNA sequence: TGTGCCAGCAGTTCCCACCCCCCCACGGCTTCTAACTATGGCTACACCTTC. It codes for CASSSHPPTASNYGYTF.

This chain uses TRBV6-2 or TRBV6-3 with TRBJ2-2; D is ambiguous. This CDR3 spans 17 amino acids. Germline V gene data show CDR1 as MNHEY and CDR2 as SVGEGT. With 6 bases removed from V and 6 bases from J, the gap between germline ends came to 23 bases. The CDR3 is CASSLKIETWWAGELFF. CDR3 nucleotides: TGTGCCAGCAGCTTGAAAATAGAGACTTGGTGGGCCGGGGAGCTGTTTTTT.

This clonotype was found many times. V is TRBV6-5 and J is TRBJ1-1; 7 bases are shared with TRBD1. Germline V gene sequence: CDR1 MNHEY, CDR2 SVGAGI. The length of the CDR3 is 15 residues. The junction had 7 bases not matched to a gene; V was cut back by 5 bases and J by 1 base. The DNA of the CDR3 is TGTGCCAGCAGTCTGGACAGGTTAACGAACACTGAAGCTTTCTTT. Translating it yields CASSLDRLTNTEAFF.

This clonotype was observed many times. The rearrangement joins TRBV7-6 to TRBJ2-2; the match to TRBD1 covers 7 bases. The CDR3 spans 16 residues. Germline CDR1 SGHVS, CDR2 FNYEAQ. J gave up 6 bases and V 5 bases, and 12 bases lay outside the gene matches. The CDR3 is CASSISPGQWPGELFF. Here the CDR3 DNA reads TGTGCCAGCAGCATATCCCCGGGACAGTGGCCCGGGGAGCTGTTTTTT.

In this sample, this clonotype turned up many times. This rearrangement joins TRBV20-1 to TRBJ2-5; 10 nucleotides agree with TRBD2. This CDR3 is built from 14 residues. The germline V gene encodes CDR1 DFQATT and CDR2 SNEGSKA (reference sequence). V shed 1 base, J shed 4 bases, and the junction held 3 bases outside the gene matches. In nucleotides, the CDR3 is TGCAGTGCTAGAGGGGTAGCGGGGGGAGAGACCCAGTACTTC. Protein sequence: CSARGVAGGETQYF.

The chain links TRBV5-1 to TRBJ1-1; a weak D match, TRBD1 (5 bases). Trimming took off 1 base at V and 0 bases at J, with 19 bases between the two ends. The CDR3 is made up of 18 amino acids. Germline values: CDR1 SGHRS, CDR2 YFSETQ. The CDR3 DNA reads TGCGCCAGCAGCTTGCATGGGGGGGTGGGCAACATGAACACTGAAGCTTTCTTT. Residues: CASSLHGGVGNMNTEAFF.

There are many counts of this clonotype. This rearrangement joins TRBV6-1 to TRBJ1-1; the D gene is possibly TRBD1 (5 bases). CDR1 is MNHNS and CDR2 is SASEGT in the germline V gene. Trimming cost V 4 bases and J 4 bases, with 16 bases left between them. The CDR3 consists of 15 residues. The CDR3 sequence is CASSGAGGLGTEAFF. CDR3 DNA: TGTGCCAGCAGTGGGGCGGGGGGACTGGGCACTGAAGCTTTCTTT.

In its sample, this clonotype was seen a few times. The chain carries TRBV20-1 and TRBJ1-5, with D possibly TRBD1 on 5 matching bases. The CDR3 extends over 14 amino acids. Germline lookup yields CDR1 DFQATT and CDR2 SNEGSKA (reference sequence). V was pared by 3 bases and J by 6 bases, with 15 bases between. For the CDR3, the DNA is TGCAGTGCTAGTGAGACGGGGACGACTCAGCCCCAGCATTTT. Translation gives CSASETGTTQPQHF.

This clonotype has more than one count but fewer than ten. A much larger clone lies one base from this, so it may be a read error. This chain uses TRBV11-3 with TRBJ1-1; D call uncertain. This CDR3 spans 13 amino acids. Looked up from germline, CDR1 is SGHNT and CDR2 is YENEEA. CDR3 DNA: TGTGCCAGCAGCTTAAAGAGGAACACTGAAGCTCTCTTT. Amino acids: CASSLKRNTEALF.

This clonotype was picked up many times. The rearrangement joins TRBV7-2 to TRBJ1-2; D perhaps matches TRBD1 (5 bases). CDR1 and CDR2 from the germline V gene are SGHTA and FQGNSA. The V end lost 2 bases, the J end lost 8 bases, and 12 bases lay between the germline ends. CDR3 length: 13 residues. In DNA form, the CDR3 reads TGTGCCAGCAGCTTACAGGGCCTTGTGGGCTACACCTTC. Translating gives CASSLQGLVGYTF.

This clonotype was observed many times. V usage is TRBV5-8 and J usage is TRBJ2-5; the match to TRBD2 covers 10 bases. CDR1 and CDR2 from the germline V gene are SGHTS and YDEGEE. Trimming took 1 base from V and 3 from J; bases not matched to a gene: 3. The CDR3 extends over 15 amino acids. The CDR3: CASSLRLAGEETQYF. DNA of the CDR3: TGTGCCAGCAGCTTGAGGCTAGCGGGGGAAGAGACCCAGTACTTC.

The table lists this clonotype with many counts. The chain uses TRBV28 and TRBJ1-1; 10 bases are shared with TRBD1. The CDR3 is made up of 15 amino acids. The V gene end was trimmed by 7 bases and the J gene end by 4 bases; junction bases not matched to a gene: 9. Germline CDR1 and CDR2: MDHEN and SYDVKM. DNA of the CDR3: TGTGCCAGCACCACCGGGACAGGGGTTGGCACTGAAGCTTTCTTT. Amino acids: CASTTGTGVGTEAFF.

The chain links TRBV5-1 to TRBJ2-3; no definite D call. V lost 4 bases and J lost 3, with 15 bases in between. The CDR3 runs to 15 residues. Germline CDR1 is SGHRS and CDR2 is YFSETQ. The DNA of the CDR3 is TGCGCCAGCAGCACCGAATCCCTAGGTACAGATACGCAGTATTTT. Its protein product is CASSTESLGTDTQYF.

V gene TRBV6-2 or TRBV6-3 combines with J gene TRBJ2-7, with D possibly called TRBD1 or TRBD2 (5 bases each). Per the germline V gene, CDR1 is MNHEY and CDR2 is SVGEGT. The length of the CDR3 is 14 residues. V lost 5 bases and J lost 8, with 19 bases in between. The CDR3 region has the DNA TGTGCCAGCAGTCCGGGACGTACCGCTGGGAAGCAGTACTTC. It specifies CASSPGRTAGKQYF.